Following are 6 T cell receptor beta chains from one sample sequenced in a study of tumor-infiltrating lymphocytes in primary liver carcinoma. RNA was extracted from whole blood without cell sorting, alongside germline DNA. Synthesis of TCR beta cDNA was carried out from 450 to 650 ng total RNA with a constant-region primer. It was through three nested multiplex PCR rounds of slightly modified ARM-PCR that TCR beta libraries arose. The first two PCR rounds used TRBV1-TRBV30 forward primers with a C-beta reverse primer, about 10 cycles each. Via MiXCR, TCRdb re-called the multiplex PCR reads, giving one row per CDR3 protein. The table lists 310,000 or so distinct CDR3 sequences, nearly 60% of them singletons. Sequencing was carried out using peripheral blood. Every receptor here comes from a woman aged 25 to 39 with primary liver carcinoma and hepatitis B virus infection.

This clonotype turned up a few times. The chain links TRBV12-3 or TRBV12-4 to TRBJ2-2; 11 bases align to TRBD2. V gave up 1 base and J gave up 5 bases; unmatched junction bases: 3. The CDR3 sequence is 16 residues long. CDR3 sequence (DNA): TGTGCCAGCAGTTTAGGGACTAGCGGGCCTACCGGGGAGCTGTTTTTT. As protein: CASSLGTSGPTGELFF.

Comment on this clonotype: Germline and junction disagree at one end, which may indicate a read error. The chain joins TRBV24-1 to TRBJ2-1, with D unresolved. The CDR3 is made up of 14 amino acids. Germline CDR1 is KGHDR and CDR2 is SFDVKD. CDR3 DNA: TGTGTCACCAGTGAGGACGGCTCGTATAATGAGCAGTTCTTC. Translating gives CVTSEDGSYNEQFF.

As for this clonotype: Given a much more abundant clone one base away, this may be a read error. This sequence joins TRBV12-3 or TRBV12-4 and TRBJ2-7, with a possible D match to TRBD2 (6 bases). CDR3 length: 14 residues. The CDR3 region is CASSRRGATYEQHF. DNA of the CDR3: TGTGCCAGCAGTCGCCGCGGGGCCACCTACGAGCAGCACTTC.

The chain recombines TRBV6-1 with TRBJ2-1; TRBD2 aligns across 10 bases. The CDR3 runs 14 residues. Trimming removed 6 bases from V and 5 bases from J; junction bases left unmatched: 4. Germline assignment: CDR1 MNHNS and CDR2 SASEGT. The CDR3 DNA follows: TGTGCCAGCAGAGCGGGAGGGCTAAACAATGAGCAGTTCTTC. Translation gives CASRAGGLNNEQFF.

To note about this clonotype: One end of the junction does not line up with germline, which may come from a read error. V gene TRBV6-1 combines with J gene TRBJ2-7; D gene ambiguous. CDR1 and CDR2 from the germline V gene are MNHNS and SASEGT. The CDR3 runs to 14 residues. The CDR3 sequence is CASRKNGPNYEQNF. CDR3 in DNA: TGTGCCAGCAGGAAGAACGGGCCCAACTACGAGCAGAACTTC.

The chain couples TRBV7-2 to TRBJ2-1, with 9 bases that match TRBD2. The CDR3 consists of 16 residues. From germline, CDR1 is SGHTA and CDR2 FQGNSA. J was trimmed by 9 bases and V by 5 bases; bases with no gene match: 14. CDR3 in amino acids: CASSPHTAGGPGEQFF. DNA of the CDR3: TGTGCCAGCAGCCCCCATACCGCGGGAGGGCCTGGTGAGCAGTTCTTC.